A selection of T cell receptor beta chains follows, all from one sample in a study of T-cell reconstitution after alpha-beta-depleted transplantation in children. TCRdb redid the calling of the PCR reads with MiXCR, one entry per CDR3 protein. The sample includes nearly 400,000 distinct CDR3 sequences, 20% of them seen just once. Sample: PBMCs from the stem cell graft donor, taken from the stem cell graft. These receptors were collected from a human donor who donated a stem cell graft to a child with acute myeloid leukemia. Both conserved end residues are part of each CDR3. D genes are given only for firm matches. Size values are once, few and many counts, or a class for expanded clones, and some rows have none.

TRBV5-6	TRBJ1-2	NA	NA	CASSLVRQRYGYTF	TGTGCCAGCAGCTTGGTCCGCCAACGCTATGGCTACACCTTC
TRBV29-1	TRBJ1-2	TRBD1	NA	CSVPPGTGNGYTF	TGCAGCGTGCCCCCCGGGACAGGGAACGGCTACACCTTC
TRBV28	TRBJ2-1	TRBD2	NA	CASTPGLAGDEQFF	TGTGCCAGCACTCCGGGACTAGCGGGAGATGAGCAGTTCTTC
TRBV15	TRBJ2-1	NA	many	CATSSGRTIYNEQFF	TGTGCCACCAGCAGCGGCCGGACTATCTACAATGAGCAGTTCTTC
TRBV5-1	TRBJ2-3	NA	few	CASSLEDPSTDTQYF	TGCGCCAGCAGCTTGGAGGACCCTAGCACAGATACGCAGTATTTT
TRBV5-1	TRBJ1-2	NA	NA	CASSTQTRGSYGYTF	TGCGCCAGCAGCACCCAAACCAGGGGCTCCTATGGCTACACCTTC
TRBV6-5	TRBJ1-2	NA	NA	CASRLASSNYGYTF	TGTGCCAGCCGTTTGGCGTCGAGTAACTATGGCTACACCTTC
TRBV27	TRBJ1-4	TRBD1	NA	CASSQWTGRPHEKLFF	TGTGCCAGCAGTCAGTGGACAGGCCGCCCCCATGAAAAACTGTTTTTT
TRBV20-1	TRBJ2-7	TRBD1	NA	CSARRRFNRGGGRSYEQYF	TGCAGTGCTCGTCGGAGGTTTAACAGGGGCGGTGGAAGGTCCTACGAGCAGTACTTC
TRBV11-2	TRBJ2-3	TRBD2	NA	CASSLLGTSGPNPSTQYF	TGTGCCAGCAGCTTATTGGGTACTAGCGGTCCCAACCCGTCTACGCAGTATTTT
TRBV7-2	TRBJ2-1	NA	many	CASSLGRDNEQFF	TGTGCCAGCAGCTTAGGACGGGACAATGAGCAGTTCTTC
TRBV5-1	TRBJ2-3	TRBD2	few	CASSPLGTRNTDTQYF	TGCGCCAGCAGCCCCTTGGGGACTAGAAACACAGATACGCAGTATTTT
TRBV6-5	TRBJ2-4	TRBD1	NA	CASSYSLGTGGLQYF	TGTGCCAGCAGTTACTCGTTGGGGACAGGGGGCCTTCAGTACTTC
TRBV9	TRBJ2-3	TRBD2	NA	CASSVKREAHTDTQYF	TGTGCCAGCAGCGTAAAGCGGGAGGCCCACACAGATACGCAGTATTTT
TRBV28	TRBJ2-3	TRBD2	NA	CASSDLAGGVDTQYF	TGTGCCAGCAGCGATTTAGCGGGAGGGGTGGATACGCAGTATTTT
TRBV19	TRBJ2-2	NA	NA	CASSRTEAGELFF	TGTGCCAGTAGTCGGACTGAAGCCGGGGAGCTGTTTTTT